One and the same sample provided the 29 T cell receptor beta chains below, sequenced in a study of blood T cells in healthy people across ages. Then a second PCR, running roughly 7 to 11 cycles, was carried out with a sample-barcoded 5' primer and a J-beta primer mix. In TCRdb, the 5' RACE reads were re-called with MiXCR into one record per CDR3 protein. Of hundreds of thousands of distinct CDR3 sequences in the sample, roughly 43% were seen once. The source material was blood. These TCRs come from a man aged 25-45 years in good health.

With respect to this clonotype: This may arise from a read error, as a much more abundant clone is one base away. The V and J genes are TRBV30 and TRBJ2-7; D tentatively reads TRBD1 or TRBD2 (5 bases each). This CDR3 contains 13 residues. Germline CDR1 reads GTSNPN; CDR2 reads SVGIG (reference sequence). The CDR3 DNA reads TGTGCCTGGAGTGTACGACAAGGGACCGAGCAGTGCTTC. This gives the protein CAWSVRQGTEQCF.

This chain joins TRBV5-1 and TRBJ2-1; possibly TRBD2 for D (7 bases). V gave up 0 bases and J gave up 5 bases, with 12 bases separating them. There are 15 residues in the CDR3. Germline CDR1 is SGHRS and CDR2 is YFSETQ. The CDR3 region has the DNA TGCGCCAGCAGCTTGGACGGGGGGCGGGACAATGAGCAGTTCTTC. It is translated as CASSLDGGRDNEQFF.

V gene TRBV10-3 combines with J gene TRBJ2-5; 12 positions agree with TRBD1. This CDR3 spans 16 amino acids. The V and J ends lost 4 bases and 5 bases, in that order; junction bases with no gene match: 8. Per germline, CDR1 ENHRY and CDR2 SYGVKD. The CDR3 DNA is TGTGCCATCAGTGGATCCGGGACAGGGGGCGGTGAGACCCAGTACTTC. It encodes CAISGSGTGGGETQYF.

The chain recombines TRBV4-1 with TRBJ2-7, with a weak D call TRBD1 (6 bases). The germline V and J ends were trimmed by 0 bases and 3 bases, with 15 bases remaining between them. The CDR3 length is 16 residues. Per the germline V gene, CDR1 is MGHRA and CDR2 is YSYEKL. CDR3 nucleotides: TGCGCCAGCAGCCAAGATCAGGGCCCAGGGGACTACGAGCAGTACTTC. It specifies CASSQDQGPGDYEQYF.

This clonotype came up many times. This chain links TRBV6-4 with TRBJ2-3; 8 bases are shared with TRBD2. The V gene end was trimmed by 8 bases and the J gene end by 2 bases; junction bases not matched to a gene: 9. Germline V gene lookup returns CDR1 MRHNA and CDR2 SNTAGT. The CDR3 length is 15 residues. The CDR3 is CASGGVGGDTDTQYF. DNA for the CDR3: TGTGCCAGCGGGGGCGTCGGGGGGGACACAGATACGCAGTATTTT.

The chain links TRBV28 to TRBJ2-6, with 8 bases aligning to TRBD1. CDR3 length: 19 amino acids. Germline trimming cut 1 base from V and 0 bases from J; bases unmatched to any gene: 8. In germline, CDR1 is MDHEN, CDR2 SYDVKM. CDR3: CASSLSRRTGLSGANVLTF. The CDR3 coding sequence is TGTGCCAGCAGTTTATCTCGGAGGACAGGGCTCTCTGGGGCCAACGTCCTGACTTTC. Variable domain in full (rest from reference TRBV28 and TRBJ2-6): DVKVTQSSRYLVKRTGEKVFLECVQDMDHENMFWYRQDPGLGLRLIYFSYDVKMKEKGDIPEGYSVSREKKERFSLILESASTNQTSMYLCASSLSRRTGLSGANVLTFGAGSRLTVL.

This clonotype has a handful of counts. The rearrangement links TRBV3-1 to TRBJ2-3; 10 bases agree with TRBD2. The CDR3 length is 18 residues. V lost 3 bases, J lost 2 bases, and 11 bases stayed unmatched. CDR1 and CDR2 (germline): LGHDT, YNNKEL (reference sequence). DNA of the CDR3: TGTGCCAGCAGCCATGACACCGGGACTAGCGACCCCACAGATACGCAGTATTTT. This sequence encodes CASSHDTGTSDPTDTQYF.

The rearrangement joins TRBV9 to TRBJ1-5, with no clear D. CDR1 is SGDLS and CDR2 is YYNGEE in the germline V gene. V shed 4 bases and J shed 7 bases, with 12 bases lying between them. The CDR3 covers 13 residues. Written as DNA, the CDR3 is TGTGCCAGCAGCCTAACCCCCGTCCAGCCCCAGCATTTT. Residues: CASSLTPVQPQHF.

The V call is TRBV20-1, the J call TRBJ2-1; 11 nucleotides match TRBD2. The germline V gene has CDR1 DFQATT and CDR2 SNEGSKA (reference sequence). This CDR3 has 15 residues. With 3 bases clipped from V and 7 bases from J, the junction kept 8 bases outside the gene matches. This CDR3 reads CSASLTSGAGNEQFF. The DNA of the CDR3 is TGCAGTGCTAGCCTGACTAGCGGGGCAGGGAATGAGCAGTTCTTC.

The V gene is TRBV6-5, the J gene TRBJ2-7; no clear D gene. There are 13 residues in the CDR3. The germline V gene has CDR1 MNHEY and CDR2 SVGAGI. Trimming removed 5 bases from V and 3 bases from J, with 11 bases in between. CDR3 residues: CASSRIGVYEQYF. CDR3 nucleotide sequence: TGTGCCAGCAGTCGGATAGGAGTCTACGAGCAGTACTTC.

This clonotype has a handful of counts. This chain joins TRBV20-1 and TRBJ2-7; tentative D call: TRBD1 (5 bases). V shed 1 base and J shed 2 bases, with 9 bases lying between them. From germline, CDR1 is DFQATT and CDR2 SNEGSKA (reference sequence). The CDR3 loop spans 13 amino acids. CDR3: CSARGRATYEQYF. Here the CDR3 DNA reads TGCAGTGCTAGAGGCAGGGCAACCTACGAGCAGTACTTC.

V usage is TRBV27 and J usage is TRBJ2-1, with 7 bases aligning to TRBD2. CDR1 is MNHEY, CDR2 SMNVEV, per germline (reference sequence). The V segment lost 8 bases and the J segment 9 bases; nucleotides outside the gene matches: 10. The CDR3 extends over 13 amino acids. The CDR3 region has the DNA TGTGCCAGCGCACTGGGGGGGTTGGCTGAGCAGTTCTTC. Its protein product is CASALGGLAEQFF.

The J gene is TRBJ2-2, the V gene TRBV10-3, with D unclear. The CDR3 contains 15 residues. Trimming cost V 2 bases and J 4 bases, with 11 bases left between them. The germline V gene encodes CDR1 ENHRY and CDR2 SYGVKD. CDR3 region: CAISERAGLTGELFF. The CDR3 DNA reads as TGTGCCATCAGTGAGAGGGCAGGCCTCACCGGGGAGCTGTTTTTT.

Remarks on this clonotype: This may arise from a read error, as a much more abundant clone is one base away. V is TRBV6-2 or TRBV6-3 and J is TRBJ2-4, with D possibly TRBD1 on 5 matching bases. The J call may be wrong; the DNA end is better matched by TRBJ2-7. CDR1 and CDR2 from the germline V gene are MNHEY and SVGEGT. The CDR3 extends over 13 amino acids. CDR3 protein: CASSYWGGYEQYF. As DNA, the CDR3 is TGTGCCAGCAGTTACTGGGGCGGCTACGAGCAGTACTTC.

The CDR3 sequence is CASSSARPGQGNHEQYF. Here the CDR3 DNA reads TGTGCCAGCAGCTCCGCCCGCCCGGGACAGGGGAACCACGAGCAGTACTTC. V usage is TRBV7-6 and J usage is TRBJ2-5; 10 nucleotides align to TRBD1. The J call is doubtful: the DNA matches TRBJ2-7 better. Looked up from germline, CDR1 is SGHVS and CDR2 is FNYEAQ. The CDR3 is made up of 17 amino acids.

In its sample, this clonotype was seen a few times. The CDR3 region is CASSPERDSNQPQHF. The CDR3 nucleotides read TGTGCCAGCAGCCCAGAGAGAGATAGCAATCAGCCCCAGCATTTT. The chain uses TRBV28 and TRBJ1-5; D remains ambiguous. The V gene's germline CDR1 is MDHEN and CDR2 SYDVKM. V shed 6 bases and J shed 0 bases, with 12 bases lying between them. The CDR3 runs to 15 residues.

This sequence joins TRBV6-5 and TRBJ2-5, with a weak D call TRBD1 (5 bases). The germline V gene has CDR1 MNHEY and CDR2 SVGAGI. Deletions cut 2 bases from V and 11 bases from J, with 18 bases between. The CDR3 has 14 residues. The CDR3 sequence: CASSYGAGRNEQYF. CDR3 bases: TGTGCCAGCAGTTACGGGGCAGGCAGGAATGAGCAGTACTTC.

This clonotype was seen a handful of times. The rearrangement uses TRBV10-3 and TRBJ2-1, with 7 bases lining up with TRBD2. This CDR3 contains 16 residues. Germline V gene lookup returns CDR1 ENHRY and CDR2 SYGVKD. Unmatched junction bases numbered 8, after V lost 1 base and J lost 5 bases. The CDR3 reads CAISELGLPLNNEQFF. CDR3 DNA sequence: TGTGCCATCAGTGAGTTGGGACTACCGTTGAACAATGAGCAGTTCTTC.

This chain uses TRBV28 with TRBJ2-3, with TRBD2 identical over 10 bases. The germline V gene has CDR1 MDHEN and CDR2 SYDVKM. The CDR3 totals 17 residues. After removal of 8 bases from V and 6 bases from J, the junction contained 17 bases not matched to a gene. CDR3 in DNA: TGTGCCAGCCCCTCTAGCGGGGGCCCCACGGGTGTCGATACGCAGTATTTT. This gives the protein CASPSSGGPTGVDTQYF.

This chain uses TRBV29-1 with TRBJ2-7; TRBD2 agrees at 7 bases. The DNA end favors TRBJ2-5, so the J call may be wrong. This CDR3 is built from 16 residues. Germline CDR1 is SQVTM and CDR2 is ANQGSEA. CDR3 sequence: CSVEDHPSGPLETQYF. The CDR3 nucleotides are TGCAGCGTTGAAGACCATCCTAGCGGCCCTTTGGAGACCCAGTACTTC.

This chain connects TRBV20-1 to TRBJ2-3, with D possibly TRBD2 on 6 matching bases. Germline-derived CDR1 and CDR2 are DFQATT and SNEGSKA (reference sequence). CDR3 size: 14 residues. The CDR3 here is CRPRRGGFEDTQYF. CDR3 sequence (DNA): TGCAGGCCGCGGCGGGGCGGGTTCGAGGATACGCAGTATTTT.

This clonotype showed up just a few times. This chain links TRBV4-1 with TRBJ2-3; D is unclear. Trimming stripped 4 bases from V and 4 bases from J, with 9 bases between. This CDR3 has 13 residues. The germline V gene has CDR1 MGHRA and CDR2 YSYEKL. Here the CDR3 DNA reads TGCGCCAGCAGCCCCTCGTCTCCAGATACGCAGTATTTT. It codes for CASSPSSPDTQYF.

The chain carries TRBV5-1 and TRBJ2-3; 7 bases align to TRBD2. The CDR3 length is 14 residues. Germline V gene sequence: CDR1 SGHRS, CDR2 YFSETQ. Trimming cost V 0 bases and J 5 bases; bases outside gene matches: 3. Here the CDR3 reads CASSLGAGKDTQYF. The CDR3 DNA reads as TGCGCCAGCAGCTTGGGAGCGGGAAAAGATACGCAGTATTTT.

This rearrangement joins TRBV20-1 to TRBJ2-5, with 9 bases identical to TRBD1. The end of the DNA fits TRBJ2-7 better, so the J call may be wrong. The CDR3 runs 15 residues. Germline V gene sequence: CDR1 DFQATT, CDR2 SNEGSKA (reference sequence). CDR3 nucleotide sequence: TGCAGTGCTAGAGCATCGGGACAGGGTAGGGACGAGCAGTACTTC. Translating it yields CSARASGQGRDEQYF.

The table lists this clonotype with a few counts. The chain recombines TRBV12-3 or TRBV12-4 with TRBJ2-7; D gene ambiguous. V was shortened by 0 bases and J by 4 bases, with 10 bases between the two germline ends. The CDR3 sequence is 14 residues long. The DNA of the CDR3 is TGTGCCAGCAGTTTAGCCCCTACCGTTTACGAGCAGTACTTC. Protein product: CASSLAPTVYEQYF.

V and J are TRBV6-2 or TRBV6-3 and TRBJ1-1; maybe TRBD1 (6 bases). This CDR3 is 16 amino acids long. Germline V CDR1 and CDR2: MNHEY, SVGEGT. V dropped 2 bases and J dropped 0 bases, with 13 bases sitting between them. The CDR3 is CASSYTIGQLNTEAFF. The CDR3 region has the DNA TGTGCCAGCAGTTACACTATCGGACAGCTGAACACTGAAGCTTTCTTT.

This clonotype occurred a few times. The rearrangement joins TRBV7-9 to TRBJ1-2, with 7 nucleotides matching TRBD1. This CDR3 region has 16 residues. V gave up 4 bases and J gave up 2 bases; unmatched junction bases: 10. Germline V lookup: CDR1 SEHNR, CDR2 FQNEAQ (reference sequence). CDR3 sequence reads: CASSSFRAGGNYGYTF. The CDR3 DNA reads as TGTGCCAGCAGCTCTTTCCGGGCAGGGGGGAACTATGGCTACACCTTC.

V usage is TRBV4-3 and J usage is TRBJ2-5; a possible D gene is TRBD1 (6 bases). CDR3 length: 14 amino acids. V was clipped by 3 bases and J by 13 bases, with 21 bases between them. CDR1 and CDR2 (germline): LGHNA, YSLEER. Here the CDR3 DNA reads TGCGCCAGCAGCCACCGGAATCGGGACACCTACCGGTACTTC. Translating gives CASSHRNRDTYRYF.

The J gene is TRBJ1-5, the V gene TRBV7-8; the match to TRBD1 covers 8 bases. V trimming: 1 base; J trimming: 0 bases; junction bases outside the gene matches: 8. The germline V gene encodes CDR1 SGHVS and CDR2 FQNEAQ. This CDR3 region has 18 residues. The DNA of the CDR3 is TGTGCCAGCAGCTTAGGTACAGGGGGGCGAACTAGCAATCAGCCCCAGCATTTT. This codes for CASSLGTGGRTSNQPQHF.